Sequencing of this T cell receptor (beta chain) was carried out in a study of regulatory T cells in long-lasting Graves disease (dated by TCRdb to 2020 to 2022). General notes on the study: Antithyroid drugs had been taken for less than 3 months by newly diagnosed Graves' disease patients. Patients with persistent Graves' disease were compared with patients with newly diagnosed Graves' disease using TCR sequencing and RNA sequencing of peripheral blood. The study took place in China and was registered as a clinical trial. TCR sequencing covered 13 persistent and roughly 20 newly diagnosed Graves' disease patients, about 35 samples in total. What the research found in general, with its limitations: More public clonotypes were shared among persistent patients (around 3,000) than among newly diagnosed patients (roughly 1,000). The authors noted that the small sample size was a limitation that may lower accuracy. Sequencing and analysis were restricted to the TCR beta chain. TRBV28, TRBJ1-2 and TRBJ2-5 were preferentially used in persistent disease, while TRBV20-1 and TRBJ2-1 were favored in newly diagnosed disease. Lower TCR Shannon entropy and fewer highly expanded clones were observed in persistent Graves' disease patients than in newly diagnosed patients, which suggested clonal expansion. The study examined only peripheral blood because the primary lesion, thyroid tissue, could not be accessed.

This clonotype came up many times. What antigen it recognizes has not been identified. Qualities for individual bases were not recorded, and no much larger clone is one base off. Trimming takes 3 bases from V and 4 bases from J, and the germline ends sit 6 bases apart. Spanning cysteine to phenylalanine, the CDR3 consists of 12 amino acids. Only CDR3 DNA remains: 36 bases, in frame from the first base. In the germline V gene, CDR1 corresponds to MDHEN and CDR2 to SYDVKM. The library was obtained by multiplex PCR. Data came from an Illumina HiSeq 4000. TCR beta libraries were built with iRepertoire HTBI primers and Arm-PCR amplification of CDR3 regions. Before sequencing, the PCR products underwent gel purification. In the paper's pipeline: Gene usage analysis of CDR3 amino acid clonotypes used the 55 to 65 TRBV and 14 to 15 TRBJ segments found across samples. COPE and FqMerger were used to merge filtered high-quality paired reads into contigs. BLAST was used to align contigs to IMGT TRBV, TRBD and TRBJ reference genes, and CDR3 was defined according to IMGT. Any clonotype with a frequency above 0.1% was counted as a highly expanded clone. Shannon entropy was used to measure repertoire diversity, and the Gini coefficient was used to measure V-J evenness. A clonotype found in more than one individual was treated as public. TCRdb's own reprocessing of the public reads used fastp at Q25 and MiXCR and kept productive beta chains. Rows with a matching CDR3 protein are joined into one entry that keeps the most common DNA and genes. The V and J calls and clone size are TCRdb's, not the authors'. This sample gives some 600,000 distinct CDR3 sequences in total; around 16% of them show up just once. The ten largest clones capture more than 10% of the sample.

In the paper's terms, the time point label means: newly diagnosed GD, antithyroid drugs for less than 3 months. RNA was extracted from PBMCs in TRIzol for both TCR sequencing and RNA sequencing. The diagnosis of Graves' disease was made according to American Thyroid Association guidelines. Patients for the study were recruited at an endocrinology department in Xi'an, China. Each patient gave roughly 8.4 milliliters of peripheral blood, collected in an EDTA anticoagulant tube. Ficoll Paque Plus density gradient separation was used to isolate PBMCs, and no additional T cell sorting was done. RNA quality was checked with an Agilent 2100 Bioanalyzer and agarose gel, and concentration with a NanoDrop 2000. The same data also went into a second study, on T cells in Graves' hyperthyroidism and ophthalmopathy. The other study reports the following: Stable Graves' hyperthyroidism was defined as the absence of progression to ophthalmopathy over 18 months of follow-up. Hyperthyroidism patients were newly diagnosed, with disease duration under 2 months, and aged 18 to 65 years. Exclusion was applied to patients with uncontrolled infections, other autoimmune diseases, pregnancy or lactation. Clinical symptoms, serum thyroxine and TRAb, thyroid ultrasound, and orbital computed tomography formed the basis for the diagnoses. The TCR CDR3 was subjected to a first round of RT-PCR using the HTBI primer set and the Qiagen OneStep RT-PCR kit. Blood samples also contained most of the expanded thyroid clonotypes (frequency above 0.001), which suggests that blood repertoires may reflect thyroid immune responses. Ophthalmopathy was separated from stable hyperthyroidism by a 13 V-J signature model, with about 86% sensitivity and approximately 81% specificity obtained in cross-validation and 80%/75% obtained in testing. During validation, the model predicted progression to ophthalmopathy a median of about 5.9 months ahead of onset, with almost 71% sensitivity and 72.22% specificity. A discovery cohort of roughly 96 patients, roughly 43 with Graves' ophthalmopathy and over 55 with stable Graves' hyperthyroidism, was used to find distinguishing TCR V-J signatures. Prospective prediction of ophthalmopathy was tested in an independent validation cohort of approximately 19 hyperthyroidism patients and some 17 patients who later progressed to ophthalmopathy. The approximately 100 discovery patients were divided at random into training and test sets in a 7:3 ratio. In about six Graves' hyperthyroidism patients, the study also compared T-cell repertoires from thyroid tissue with T-cell repertoires from blood. Following sampling, methimazole starting at 30 mg daily was given to hyperthyroidism patients, and high-dose intravenous methylprednisolone was given to ophthalmopathy patients. Libraries were constructed in a second round of multiplex PCR, after which size selection and purification were performed. The libraries were sequenced on an Illumina HiSeq2000 using paired-end 100 bp reads. SOAPnuke was used to process the raw data, throwing out any read that contained adapters or uncalled bases, had a mean Phred below 15, or lacked an exact constant-primer or identifier match. COPE v1.2.5 was used to merge the high-quality paired reads, and each unique nucleotide sequence was defined as a clonotype. Clonotypes were aligned to IMGT TRBV, TRBD and TRBJ reference segments using MiTCR v1.1. The analysis included only V-J combinations with a frequency above 0.0001, which together covered 99% to 99.2% of the repertoires. The TCS score was defined as the ratio of F50 (clonal expansion) to E x V (chaos), calculated using BLOSUM62-based TCRdist between CDR3 peptides within each V-J. Welch's t-statistics and random forest reduced roughly 530 V-J features to about 13, which were used in a naive Bayes classifier (R e1071). Sample size was not statistically predetermined, and investigators were not blinded to group allocation. According to the paper, TCR Vbeta CDR3 sequencing was carried out on about 140 peripheral blood samples, which came from fewer than 50 ophthalmopathy, approximately 72 hyperthyroidism and approximately 17 progressor patients.

This TCR was recovered from a man between 18 and 35 years old with Graves disease. Donor details come from another sample of the same person, matched by shared clones. The V and J genes are TRBV28 and TRBJ1-2; the D gene cannot be named for sure. The material was peripheral blood mononuclear cells (PBMCs), obtained at new diagnosis, from a patient treated with antithyroid drugs. The CDR3: CASSLTIYGYTF. The nucleotides are TGTGCCAGCAGTTTGACGATCTATGGCTACACCTTC.